What follows are 4 T cell receptor beta chains derived from one specimen sequenced in a study of response to subunit inactivated influenza vaccine (dated by TCRdb to the late 2010s). The method behind the library was RT-PCR. The sequencer listed for this sample is Illumina HiSeq 2500. Through fastp at Q25 and MiXCR, TCRdb rebuilt clones from the public reads, retaining in-frame beta chains. CDR3 protein duplicates are merged, each entry listing the most common genes and DNA. The sample table shows fewer than 550,000 distinct CDR3 sequences, and roughly 25% are seen once. 1.5% to 2% of the sample comes from the top ten. Sequencing was performed on CD4+ T cells sorted from PBMCs, taken more than 4 days after vaccination. The receptors derive from a man over 45 who received an inactivated influenza vaccine. Donor details come from another sample of the same person, matched by shared clones.

This sequence joins TRBV20-1 and TRBJ2-1; TRBD2 aligns across 14 bases. CDR1 DFQATT and CDR2 SNEGSKA come from the germline V gene (reference sequence). The CDR3 contains 15 residues. The ends lost 1 base at V and 12 bases at J; junction bases unmatched: 8. CDR3 in amino acids: CSARGPTTSGGAQFF. In DNA, the CDR3 is TGCAGTGCTAGAGGCCCGACGACTAGCGGGGGGGCGCAGTTCTTC.

The V gene is TRBV7-6, the J gene TRBJ2-5, with 7 bases lining up with TRBD2. Per the germline V gene, CDR1 is SGHVS and CDR2 is FNYEAQ. After removal of 7 bases from V and 4 bases from J, the junction contained 12 bases not matched to a gene. This CDR3 contains 15 residues. CDR3 region: CASTPRGGLGETQYF. The CDR3 DNA sequence: TGTGCCAGCACCCCACGGGGAGGGTTGGGAGAGACCCAGTACTTC.

The chain uses TRBV6-2 or TRBV6-3 and TRBJ2-7, with D perhaps matching TRBD1 (6 bases). V lost 7 bases to trimming and J lost 2 bases, with 15 bases between them. The CDR3 has 14 residues. Per germline, CDR1 MNHEY and CDR2 SVGEGT. CDR3 residues: CASTLGAGAYEQYF. In DNA form, the CDR3 reads TGTGCCAGCACCCTCGGGGCAGGGGCCTACGAGCAGTACTTC.

This clonotype turned up a few times. The CDR3 nucleotides read TGTGCCAGCAGTTACGGGCCGGCGGGGAGCCCGCAGTTCTTC. As protein: CASSYGPAGSPQFF. The chain employs TRBV6-2 or TRBV6-3 and TRBJ2-1, with D perhaps matching TRBD2 (6 bases). The CDR3 is made up of 14 amino acids. Germline V gene lookup returns CDR1 MNHEY and CDR2 SVGEGT. V dropped 2 bases and J dropped 12 bases, with 17 bases sitting between them.